This passage covers 16 T cell receptor beta chains from one sample sequenced in a study of vaccination effects on CD4 cells after COVID-19. Generated by immunoSEQ multiplex PCR, the TCRdb table keeps only in-frame clones and is missing some. The table has around 30,000 clones, 75% to 90% seen once; the top ten hold over 4.5%. Sequencing followed a ViraFEST assay step that expanded antigen-specific CD4+ T cells with viral peptide pools. Researchers isolated CD4+ T cells once less than 13 days of culture had elapsed. The participants, recipients of two vaccine doses, got either BNT162b2 or mRNA-1273. These receptors' antigens are unknown. The sequences come from CD4+ T cells from PBMCs cultured with SARS-CoV-2 spike peptides, collected after COVID-19 vaccination. Receptors were obtained from a human donor who received a COVID-19 vaccine. Some clones in this sample may be carry-over from other donors' samples.

This chain joins TRBV9 and TRBJ1-2; the D is unclear. Germline CDR1 is SGDLS and CDR2 is YYNGEE. Trimming left V 0 bases short and J 5 bases short, with 14 bases between. The length of the CDR3 is 15 residues. CDR3 bases: TGTGCCAGCAGCGTAGAGATCCGGACGGAGTATGGCTACACCTTC. Its protein is CASSVEIRTEYGYTF.

The genes are TRBV27 and TRBJ2-5; D perhaps matches TRBD1 (7 bases). The CDR3 totals 15 residues. V was trimmed by 3 bases and J by 7 bases, leaving 18 bases between them. Germline V gives CDR1 MNHEY, CDR2 SMNVEV (reference sequence). This CDR3 is CASSLGGQTLATQYF. CDR3 DNA sequence: TGTGCCAGCAGTTTGGGGGGACAGACATTAGCGACCCAGTACTTC.

The rearrangement joins TRBV4-3 to TRBJ1-2; D is ambiguous. CDR1 and CDR2 from the germline V gene are LGHNA and YSLEER. The CDR3 is 14 residues long. Trimming removed 4 bases at V and 6 bases at J, with 15 bases between. The CDR3: CASSPRHGLDGYTF. CDR3 DNA sequence: TGCGCCAGCAGCCCGCGGCATGGTTTGGATGGCTACACCTTC.

This clone has just a few counts. This chain links TRBV9 with TRBJ1-1, with D maybe TRBD1 (5 bases). CDR1 SGDLS and CDR2 YYNGEE come from the germline V gene. Trimming cost V 3 bases and J 8 bases, with 17 bases left between them. CDR3 length: 14 amino acids. The CDR3 sequence: CASSAIQASTEAFF. The CDR3 nucleotides read TGTGCCAGCAGCGCCATACAGGCCTCAACGGAAGCTTTCTTT.

The chain uses TRBV7-2 and TRBJ1-2; D is unclear. The germline V gene encodes CDR1 SGHTA and CDR2 FQGNSA. V was cut by 4 bases and J by 2 bases, with 11 bases left in between. This CDR3 is 14 amino acids long. CDR3 sequence (DNA): TGTGCCAGCAGCTACGTGGCGGAGAACTATGGCTACACCTTC. Protein: CASSYVAENYGYTF.

The V and J genes are TRBV28 and TRBJ1-2; TRBD1 matches 7 bases. The junction had 2 bases not matched to a gene; V was cut back by 6 bases and J by 4 bases. The CDR3 totals 12 residues. CDR1 and CDR2 (germline): MDHEN, SYDVKM. The CDR3 bases are TGTGCCAGCAGGCCAGGGGGCTATGGCTACACCTTC. Encoded protein: CASRPGGYGYTF.

This CDR3 is CASSSGTGGHGYTF. The CDR3 DNA sequence: TGCGCCAGCAGCTCTGGGACAGGGGGCCATGGCTACACCTTC. This chain uses TRBV5-1 with TRBJ1-2, with TRBD1 identical over 12 bases. V dropped 3 bases and J dropped 6; count of bases not matched to a gene: 3. The CDR3 covers 14 residues. CDR1 is SGHRS and CDR2 is YFSETQ in the germline V gene. The full variable domain, completed using reference TRBV5-1 and TRBJ1-2, is KAGVTQTPRYLIKTRGQQVTLSCSPISGHRSVSWYQQTPGQGLQFLFEYFSETQRNKGNFPGRFSGRQFSNSRSEMNVSTLELGDSALYLCASSSGTGGHGYTFGSGTRLTVV.

The gene calls are TRBV7-8 and TRBJ1-2; possible D gene TRBD1, 6 bases. The CDR3 runs to 13 residues. From germline, CDR1 is SGHVS and CDR2 FQNEAQ. V lost 5 bases, J lost 4 bases, and 11 bases lay in between. CDR3 protein: CASSLDSFYGYTF. CDR3 nucleotide sequence: TGTGCCAGCAGCCTGGACAGCTTCTATGGCTACACCTTC.

The DNA for the CDR3 is TGTGCCAGCAGCCCCATGGGCGGGGGGATCACAGATACGCAGTATTTT. Protein product: CASSPMGGGITDTQYF. The V gene is TRBV4-2, the J gene TRBJ2-3; 8 nucleotides line up with TRBD2. The junction had 8 bases not matched to a gene; V was cut back by 4 bases and J by 2 bases. The CDR3 covers 16 residues. Germline V lookup: CDR1 LGHNA, CDR2 YNFKEQ.

The chain recombines TRBV7-3 with TRBJ2-1, with 12 positions matching TRBD2. The V segment lost 5 bases and the J segment 5 bases; nucleotides outside the gene matches: 7. The CDR3 sequence is 16 residues long. Germline CDR1 and CDR2: SGHTA and FQGTGA. DNA for the CDR3: TGTGCCAGCAGCCTCACCGGGACTAGCGGGCACAATGAGCAGTTCTTC. It is translated as CASSLTGTSGHNEQFF.

The chain links TRBV6-6 to TRBJ1-1; TRBD1 matches 7 bases. The CDR3 runs 15 residues. Germline CDR1 is MNHNY and CDR2 is SVGAGI (reference sequence). Germline trimming cut 6 bases from V and 7 bases from J; bases unmatched to any gene: 14. The CDR3: CASRTQQGNIGEAFF. DNA for the CDR3: TGTGCCAGCAGGACCCAACAGGGGAATATTGGTGAAGCTTTCTTT.

This chain uses TRBV7-8 with TRBJ2-7, with unresolved D. V was shortened by 3 bases and J by 3 bases, with 9 bases between the two germline ends. The CDR3 runs to 13 residues. Germline loops: CDR1 SGHVS, CDR2 FQNEAQ. CDR3 protein: CASSFDIDYEQYV. Written as DNA, the CDR3 is TGTGCCAGCAGCTTTGACATTGACTACGAGCAGTACGTC.

The table lists this clone with a few counts. This chain's CDR3 is CASTPGTVNTEAFF. CDR3 DNA: TGTGCCAGCACCCCCGGGACAGTGAACACTGAAGCTTTCTTT. This chain uses TRBV19 with TRBJ1-1; 7 bases line up with TRBD1. This CDR3 has 14 amino acids. Germline V gene sequence: CDR1 LNHDA, CDR2 SQIVND (reference sequence). The V and J ends lost 9 bases and 0 bases, in that order; junction bases with no gene match: 7.

The CDR3 nucleotides are TGTGCTAGTGGCAAATATCATTCACCCCTCCACTTT. Translating gives CASGKYHSPLHF. V is TRBV12-5 and J is TRBJ1-6; D uncertain. The CDR3 totals 12 residues. CDR1 is LGHNT and CDR2 is FRNRAP in the germline V gene. Trimming took off 6 bases at V and 8 bases at J, with 8 bases between the two ends.

The rearrangement uses TRBV7-6 and TRBJ2-7; 7 bases are shared with TRBD1. There are 15 residues in the CDR3. V lost 1 base, J lost 0 bases, and 3 bases stayed unmatched. Looked up from germline, CDR1 is SGHVS and CDR2 is FNYEAQ. The CDR3 DNA is TGTGCCAGCAGCTTAGGGGGACAGTCCTCCTACGAGCAGTACGTC. Protein sequence: CASSLGGQSSYEQYV.

The V call is TRBV9, the J call TRBJ2-1; no reliable D call. The CDR3 covers 14 residues. CDR1 and CDR2 from the germline V gene are SGDLS and YYNGEE. V dropped 1 base and J dropped 3 bases, with 8 bases sitting between them. Here the CDR3 DNA reads TGTGCCAGCAGCGTAAACGTCGGCTACAATGAGCAGTTCTTC. Translation: CASSVNVGYNEQFF.